This TCR beta chain was observed in a study of molecular identifiers for immune sequencing clone quantification. Study background: Five aliquots were made in replicates from the RNA of 20,000 or 100,000 naive CD8 cells, and four were sequenced.

The ends were cut back, 3 bases at V and 5 bases at J, with 15 bases in the middle. Germline lookup yields CDR1 SGHDT and CDR2 YYEEEE. The CDR3 extends over 15 amino acids. Sorting captured naive CD8 T cells as CD8+CD4-CCR7+CD45RA+. There are a few counts of this clonotype. Via MiXCR, TCRdb re-called the PCR reads, giving one row per CDR3 protein. Here the sample spans roughly 630,000 distinct CDR3 sequences, less than 30% being singletons. The receptor's source is a human donor in good health. Some libraries in this study had Jurkat cell RNA spiked in. The rearrangement links TRBV5-6 to TRBJ2-1; TRBD1 might be the D (5 bases). The sequenced sample consisted of naive CD8+ T cells from blood, with Jurkat cell RNA spiked in. Sample subset: FACS-sorted CD8+CD4-CCR7+CD45RA+ naive T cells. The CDR3 sequence: CASSSDSYHNNEQFF. In DNA, the CDR3 is TGTGCCAGCAGCTCCGACAGCTACCATAACAATGAGCAGTTCTTC.